This entry describes one T cell receptor beta chain. This sample stems from a study of shared clonotypes between healthy human individuals. The CDR3 loop spans 16 amino acids. Germline V gene lookup returns CDR1 SGHRS and CDR2 YFSETQ. After removal of 2 bases from V and 10 bases from J, the junction contained 13 bases not matched to a gene. The data were produced by immunoSEQ multiplex PCR, yet TCRdb's version contains in-frame clones alone and is incomplete. The sample lists fewer than 850,000 clones; 60% to 80% were seen once. This receptor was obtained from a woman aged 30 to 39 in good health. The rearrangement links TRBV5-1 to TRBJ2-1, with TRBD2 matching over 9 bases. What was sequenced was memory CD4+ T cells sorted from blood. Subset reported: CD45RA-negative fraction. The CDR3 loop reads CASSFISGSAGREQFF. CDR3 in DNA: TGCGCCAGCAGCTTCATTAGCGGGAGTGCGGGCCGGGAGCAGTTCTTC.